This TCR beta chain was identified in a study of blood T cell repertoires in COVID-19. At the level of the study: COVID-19 samples from acute and convalescent phases originated in the United States, Italy and Spain. Nucleic acid was either cDNA or gDNA, and it came from T cells, B-cell-depleted T cells, or PBMCs.

In the authors' workflow: Estimation of nucleated cell counts relied on the amplification of reference gene primers. Sequencing was performed with immunoSEQ multiplex PCR; in TCRdb, only in-frame clones are kept and a portion is missing. That table supplies the V and J calls and clone size; D and trimming were determined from the DNA. The sample holds about 69,000 clones; about 84% are singletons and the top ten take 13%. The CDR3 covers 16 residues. J was trimmed by 6 bases and V by 3 bases; bases with no gene match: 8. The V gene's germline CDR1 is SSHAT and CDR2 FNYEAQ (reference sequence). This clonotype originated in a man in his fifties with COVID-19, enrolled during active disease. The source material was peripheral blood. The rearrangement joins TRBV7-7 to TRBJ2-2, with TRBD1 matching over 9 bases. The CDR3 DNA reads as TGTGCCAGCAGCTTGGATCGGACAGGGGATTCCGGGGAGCTGTTTTTT. Protein: CASSLDRTGDSGELFF.